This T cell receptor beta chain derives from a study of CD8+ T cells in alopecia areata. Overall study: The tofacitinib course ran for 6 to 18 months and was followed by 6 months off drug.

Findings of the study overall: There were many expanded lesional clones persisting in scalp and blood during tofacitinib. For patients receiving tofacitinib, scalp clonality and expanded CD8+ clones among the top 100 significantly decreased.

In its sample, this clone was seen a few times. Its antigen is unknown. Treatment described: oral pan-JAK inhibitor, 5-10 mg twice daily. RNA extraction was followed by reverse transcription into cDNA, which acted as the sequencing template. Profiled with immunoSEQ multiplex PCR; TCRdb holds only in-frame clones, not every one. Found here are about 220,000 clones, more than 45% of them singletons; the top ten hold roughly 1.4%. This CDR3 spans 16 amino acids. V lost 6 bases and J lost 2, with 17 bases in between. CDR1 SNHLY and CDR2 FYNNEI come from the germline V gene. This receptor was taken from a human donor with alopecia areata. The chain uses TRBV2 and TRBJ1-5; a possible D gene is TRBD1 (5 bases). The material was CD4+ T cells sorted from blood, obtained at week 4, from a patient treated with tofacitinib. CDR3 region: CASRRTRAVGNQPQHF. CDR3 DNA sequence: TGTGCCAGCAGACGGACACGGGCTGTAGGCAATCAGCCCCAGCATTTT.